The TCR beta chain described here comes from a study of siplizumab effects on memory and regulatory T cells. To note about this clone: Its antigen is currently unknown.

Each sample contributed around 10^5 TCR templates to the assay. This table comes from immunoSEQ multiplex PCR, and its TCRdb copy is limited to in-frame clones, with some not included. The sample holds about 94,000 clones, 90% to 95% seen once. General study results and limits: An assignable naive or memory phenotype was lacking in roughly 80-96% of proliferating CD4+ or CD8+ clones.

J was trimmed by 4 bases and V by 0 bases; bases with no gene match: 5. The CDR3 is made up of 16 amino acids. Germline assignment: CDR1 SGHNT and CDR2 YYREEE (reference sequence). Sample: non-Treg CD4+ T cells sorted from blood. The TCR sequence derives from a human donor in good health. This rearrangement joins TRBV5-4 to TRBJ2-2, with TRBD1 matching over 8 bases. CDR3 sequence reads: CASSLEVTGVTGELFF. The CDR3 DNA sequence: TGTGCCAGCAGCTTGGAGGTGACAGGGGTCACCGGGGAGCTGTTTTTT.